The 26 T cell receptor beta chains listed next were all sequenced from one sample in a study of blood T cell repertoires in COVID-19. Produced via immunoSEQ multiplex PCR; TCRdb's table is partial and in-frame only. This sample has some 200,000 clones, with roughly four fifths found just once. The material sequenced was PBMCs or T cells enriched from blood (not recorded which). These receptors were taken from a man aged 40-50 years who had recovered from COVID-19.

CDR3 DNA sequence: TGTGCCAGCAATTTACAGGGGCCCACTGAAGCTTTCTTT. This encodes CASNLQGPTEAFF. This chain connects TRBV5-6 to TRBJ1-1, with 7 bases lining up with TRBD1. The CDR3 is made up of 13 amino acids. The V gene's germline CDR1 is SGHDT and CDR2 YYEEEE. After removal of 6 bases from V and 4 bases from J, the junction contained 6 bases not matched to a gene. The whole variable domain, filled in from reference TRBV5-6 and TRBJ1-1, reads DAGVTQSPTHLIKTRGQQVTLRCSPKSGHDTVSWYQQALGQGPQFIFQYYEEEERQRGNFPDRFSGHQFPNYSSELNVNALLLGDSALYLCASNLQGPTEAFFGQGTRLTVV.

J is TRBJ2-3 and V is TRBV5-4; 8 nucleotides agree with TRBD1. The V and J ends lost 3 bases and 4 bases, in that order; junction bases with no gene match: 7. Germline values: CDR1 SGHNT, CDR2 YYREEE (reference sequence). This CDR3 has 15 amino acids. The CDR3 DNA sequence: TGTGCCAGCAGCTCAAGCAGGGGGCGGTCAGATACGCAGTATTTT. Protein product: CASSSSRGRSDTQYF.

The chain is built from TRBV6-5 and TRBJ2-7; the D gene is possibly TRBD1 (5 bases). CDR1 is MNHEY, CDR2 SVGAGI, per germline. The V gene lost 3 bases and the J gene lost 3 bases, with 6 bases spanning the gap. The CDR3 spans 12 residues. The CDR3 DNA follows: TGTGCCAGCAGTTATAGGGGCTACGAGCAGTACTTC. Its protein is CASSYRGYEQYF.

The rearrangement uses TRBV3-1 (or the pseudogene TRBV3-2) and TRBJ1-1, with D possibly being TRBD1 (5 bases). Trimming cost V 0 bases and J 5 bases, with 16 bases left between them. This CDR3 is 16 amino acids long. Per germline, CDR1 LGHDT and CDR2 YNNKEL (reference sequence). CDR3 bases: TGTGCCAGCAGCCAAGATAAGCATCAGGGCTTGACTGAAGCTTTCTTT. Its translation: CASSQDKHQGLTEAFF.

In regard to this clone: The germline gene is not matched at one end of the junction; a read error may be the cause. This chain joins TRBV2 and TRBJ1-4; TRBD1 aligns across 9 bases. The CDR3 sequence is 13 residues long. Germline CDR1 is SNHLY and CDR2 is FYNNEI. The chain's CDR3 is CASTRDRVEKLFF. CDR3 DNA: TGTGCCAGCACCAGGGACAGGGTTGAAAAGCTGTTTTTT. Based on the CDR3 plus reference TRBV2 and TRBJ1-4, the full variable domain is EPEVTQTPSHQVTQMGQEVILRCVPISNHLYFYWYRQILGQKVEFLVSFYNNEISEKSEIFDDQFSVERPDGSNFTLKIRSTKLEDSAMYFCASTRDRVEKLFFGSGTQLSVL.

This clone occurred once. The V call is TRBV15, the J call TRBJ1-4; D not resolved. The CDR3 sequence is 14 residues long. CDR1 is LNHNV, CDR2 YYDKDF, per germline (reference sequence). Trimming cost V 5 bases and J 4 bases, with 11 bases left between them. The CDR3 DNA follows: TGTGCCACCAGCTTGTCTACCTATAATGAAAAACTGTTTTTT. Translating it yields CATSLSTYNEKLFF.

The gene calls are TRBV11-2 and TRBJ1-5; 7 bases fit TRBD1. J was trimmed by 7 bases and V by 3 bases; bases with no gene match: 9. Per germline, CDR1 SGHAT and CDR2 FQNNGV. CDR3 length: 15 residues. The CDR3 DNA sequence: TGTGCCAGCAGCTTCGGGACAGAACCTTGGCAGCCCCAGCATTTT. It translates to CASSFGTEPWQPQHF.

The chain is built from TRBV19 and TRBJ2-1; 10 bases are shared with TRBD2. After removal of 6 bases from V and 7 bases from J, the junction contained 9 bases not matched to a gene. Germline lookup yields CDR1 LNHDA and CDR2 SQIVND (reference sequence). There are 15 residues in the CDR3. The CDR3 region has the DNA TGTGCCAGTAGCACACTAGCGGGGATCAGTAATGAGCAGTTCTTC. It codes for CASSTLAGISNEQFF.

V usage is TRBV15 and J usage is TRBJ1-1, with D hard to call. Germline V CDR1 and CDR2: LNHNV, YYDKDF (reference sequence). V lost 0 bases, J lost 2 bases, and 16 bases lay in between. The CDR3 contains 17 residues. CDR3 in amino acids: CATSRDLVLMSNTEAFF. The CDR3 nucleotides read TGTGCCACCAGCAGAGATCTTGTTCTTATGTCCAACACTGAAGCTTTCTTT.

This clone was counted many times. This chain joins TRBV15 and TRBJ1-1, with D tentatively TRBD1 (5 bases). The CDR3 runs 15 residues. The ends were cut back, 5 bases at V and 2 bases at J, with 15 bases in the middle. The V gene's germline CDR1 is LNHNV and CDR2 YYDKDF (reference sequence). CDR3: CATSPKARANTEAFF. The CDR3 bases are TGTGCCACCAGCCCTAAAGCCAGGGCTAACACTGAAGCTTTCTTT.

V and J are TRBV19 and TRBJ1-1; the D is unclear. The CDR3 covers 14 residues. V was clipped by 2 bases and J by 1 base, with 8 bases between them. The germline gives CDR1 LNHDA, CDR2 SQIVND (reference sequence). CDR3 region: CASSILNGNTEAFF. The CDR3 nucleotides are TGTGCCAGTAGTATATTGAACGGGAACACTGAAGCTTTCTTT.

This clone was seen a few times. CDR3 region: CASSLDRGYEQYF. The CDR3 nucleotides are TGCGCCAGCAGCTTGGACAGGGGCTACGAGCAGTACTTC. The chain uses TRBV5-1 and TRBJ2-7; 7 bases agree with TRBD1. Germline lookup yields CDR1 SGHRS and CDR2 YFSETQ. This CDR3 spans 13 amino acids. Losses at the gene ends were 0 bases for V and 3 bases for J; bases not matched to a gene: 0.

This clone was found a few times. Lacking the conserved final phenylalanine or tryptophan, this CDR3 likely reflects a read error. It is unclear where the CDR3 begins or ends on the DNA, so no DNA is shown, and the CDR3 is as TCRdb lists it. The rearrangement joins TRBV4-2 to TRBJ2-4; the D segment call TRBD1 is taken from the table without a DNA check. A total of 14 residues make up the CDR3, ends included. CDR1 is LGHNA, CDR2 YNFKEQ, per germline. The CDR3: CASSQREGAGTVIL.

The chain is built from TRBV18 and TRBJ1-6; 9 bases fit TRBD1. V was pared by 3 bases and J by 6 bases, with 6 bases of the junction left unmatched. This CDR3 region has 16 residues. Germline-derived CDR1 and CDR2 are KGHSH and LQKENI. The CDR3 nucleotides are TGTGCCAGCTCACCGGGACAGGGTGGTGGTAATTCACCCCTCCACTTT. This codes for CASSPGQGGGNSPLHF. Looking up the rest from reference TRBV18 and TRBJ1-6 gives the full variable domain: NAGVMQNPRHLVRRRGQEARLRCSPMKGHSHVYWYRQLPEEGLKFMVYLQKENIIDESGMPKERFSAEFPKEGPSILRIQQVVRGDSAAYFCASSPGQGGGNSPLHFGNGTRLTVT.

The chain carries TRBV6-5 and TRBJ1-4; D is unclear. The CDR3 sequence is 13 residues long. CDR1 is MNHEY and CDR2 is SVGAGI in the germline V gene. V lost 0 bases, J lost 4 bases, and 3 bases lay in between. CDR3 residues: CASSYSSNEKLFF. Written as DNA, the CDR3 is TGTGCCAGCAGTTACTCCAGTAATGAAAAACTGTTTTTT.

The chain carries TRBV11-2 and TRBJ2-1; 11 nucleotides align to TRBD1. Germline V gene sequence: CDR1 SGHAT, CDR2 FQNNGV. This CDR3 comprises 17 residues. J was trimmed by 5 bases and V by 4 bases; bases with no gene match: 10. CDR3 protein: CASSSPYRDRGNNEQFF. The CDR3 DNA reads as TGTGCCAGCAGCTCACCCTACCGGGACAGGGGGAACAATGAGCAGTTCTTC.

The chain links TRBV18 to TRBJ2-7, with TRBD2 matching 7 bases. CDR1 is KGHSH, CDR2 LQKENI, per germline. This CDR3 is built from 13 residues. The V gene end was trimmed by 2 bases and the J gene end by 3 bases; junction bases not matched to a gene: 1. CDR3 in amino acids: CASSPGGSYEQYF. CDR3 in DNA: TGTGCCAGCTCACCAGGCGGGAGCTACGAGCAGTACTTC.

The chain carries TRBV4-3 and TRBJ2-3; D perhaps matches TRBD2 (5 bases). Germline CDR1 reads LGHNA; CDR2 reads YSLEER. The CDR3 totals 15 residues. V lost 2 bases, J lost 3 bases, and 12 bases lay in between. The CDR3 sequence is CASSQQTSGTDTQYF. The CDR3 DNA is TGCGCCAGCAGCCAACAAACATCGGGAACAGATACGCAGTATTTT.

The CDR3 DNA follows: TGTGCCACCAGCAGAGATGCCCTCCGACAGGGGGCTACCTACAATGAGCAGTTCTTC. It yields the protein CATSRDALRQGATYNEQFF. The chain recombines TRBV15 with TRBJ2-1, with TRBD1 matching 10 bases. The germline CDR1 and CDR2 sequences are LNHNV and YYDKDF (reference sequence). Trimming took 0 bases from V and 2 from J; bases not matched to a gene: 10. The CDR3 loop spans 19 amino acids.

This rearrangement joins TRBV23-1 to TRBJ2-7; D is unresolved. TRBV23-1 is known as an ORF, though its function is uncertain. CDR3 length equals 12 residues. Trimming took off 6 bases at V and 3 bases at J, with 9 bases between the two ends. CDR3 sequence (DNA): TGCGCCAGCAGAACACAGATCTACGAGCAGTACTTC. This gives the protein CASRTQIYEQYF.

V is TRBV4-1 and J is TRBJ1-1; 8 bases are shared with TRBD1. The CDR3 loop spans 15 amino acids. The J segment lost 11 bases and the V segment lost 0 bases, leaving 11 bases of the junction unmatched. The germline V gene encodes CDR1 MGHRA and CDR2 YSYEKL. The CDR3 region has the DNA TGCGCCAGCAGCCAAGAGTACACGGCAGGGGGCGTCGCTTTCTTT. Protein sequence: CASSQEYTAGGVAFF.

The CDR3 here is CASSPTAGTGQRAFF. Written as DNA, the CDR3 is TGTGCCAGCAGTCCTACTGCAGGGACAGGGCAGCGGGCTTTCTTT. The rearrangement uses TRBV6-4 and TRBJ1-1, with 9 nucleotides matching TRBD1. Germline assignment: CDR1 MRHNA and CDR2 SNTAGT. CDR3 length: 15 amino acids. J was trimmed by 11 bases and V by 5 bases; bases with no gene match: 15.

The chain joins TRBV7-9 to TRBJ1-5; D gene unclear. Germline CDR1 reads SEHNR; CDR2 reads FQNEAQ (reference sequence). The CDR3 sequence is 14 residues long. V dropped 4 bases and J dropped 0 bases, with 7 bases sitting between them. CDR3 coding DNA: TGTGCCAGCAGCTACGGACTTAGCAATCAGCCCCAGCATTTT. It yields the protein CASSYGLSNQPQHF.

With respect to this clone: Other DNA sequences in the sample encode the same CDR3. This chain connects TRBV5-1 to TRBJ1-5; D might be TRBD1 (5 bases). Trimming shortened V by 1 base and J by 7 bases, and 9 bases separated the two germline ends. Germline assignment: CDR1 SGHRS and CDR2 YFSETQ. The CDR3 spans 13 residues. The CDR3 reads CASSLQGGQPQHF. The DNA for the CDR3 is TGCGCCAGCAGCTTGCAGGGTGGGCAGCCCCAGCATTTT. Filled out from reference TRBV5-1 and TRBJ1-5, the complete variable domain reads KAGVTQTPRYLIKTRGQQVTLSCSPISGHRSVSWYQQTPGQGLQFLFEYFSETQRNKGNFPGRFSGRQFSNSRSEMNVSTLELGDSALYLCASSLQGGQPQHFGDGTRLSIL.

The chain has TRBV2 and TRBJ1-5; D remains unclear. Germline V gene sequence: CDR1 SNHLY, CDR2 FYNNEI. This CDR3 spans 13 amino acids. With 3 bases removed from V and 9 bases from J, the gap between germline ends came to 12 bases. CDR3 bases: TGTGCCAGCAGTGATGAATTTAAGCGGCCCCAGCATTTT. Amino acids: CASSDEFKRPQHF.

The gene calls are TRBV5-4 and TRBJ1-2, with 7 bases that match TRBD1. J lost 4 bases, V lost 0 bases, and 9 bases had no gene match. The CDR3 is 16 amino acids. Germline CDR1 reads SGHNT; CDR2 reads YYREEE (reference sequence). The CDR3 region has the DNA TGTGCCAGCAGCTTGGATGGAGGGGGCGCAACCTATGGCTACACCTTC. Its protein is CASSLDGGGATYGYTF.